A selection of T cell receptor beta chains follows, all from one sample in a study of T-cell memory formation after mild COVID-19. TCRdb fed the 5' RACE reads into MiXCR, producing one record per CDR3 protein. The sample contains 250,000 to 400,000 distinct CDR3 sequences, 13% to 15% of which appear only once. Sequenced material: PBMCs or a T cell subset sorted from them (not recorded which). These receptors all come from a man aged 18 to 29 who had mild COVID-19 (a few samples of this study predate the infection). Cell type and time point are not known. Each CDR3 is given with its conserved first and last residue. The order of the fields is D gene, V gene, J gene, clone size, CDR3 DNA, CDR3 protein. A D gene is named only where the DNA matches it firmly. Only part of the rows carry a size: once, few, many, or a class if the clone is expanded.

D gene: -; V gene: TRBV18; J gene: TRBJ2-2; clone size: -; CDR3 DNA: TGTGCCAGCTCTTGGGACATGAGGACCGGGGAGCTGTTTTTT; CDR3 protein: CASSWDMRTGELFF
D gene: -; V gene: TRBV5-6; J gene: TRBJ2-3; clone size: -; CDR3 DNA: TGTGCCAGCAGCTTGAAAGTATCCACAGATACGCAGTATTTT; CDR3 protein: CASSLKVSTDTQYF
D gene: -; V gene: TRBV6-2/TRBV6-3; J gene: TRBJ2-3; clone size: few; CDR3 DNA: TGTGCCAGCAGTTACTCCTGGGGCCCCACAGATACGCAGTATTTT; CDR3 protein: CASSYSWGPTDTQYF
D gene: -; V gene: TRBV6-2/TRBV6-3; J gene: TRBJ1-4; clone size: few; CDR3 DNA: TGTGCCAGCGCCGGGCCTTCTAATGAAAAACTGTTTTTT; CDR3 protein: CASAGPSNEKLFF
D gene: TRBD2; V gene: TRBV12-3/TRBV12-4; J gene: TRBJ2-5; clone size: few; CDR3 DNA: TGTGCCAGCAGCGGGACTAGCGGGGGGAGTCACCAGTACTTC; CDR3 protein: CASSGTSGGSHQYF
D gene: -; V gene: TRBV27; J gene: TRBJ1-5; clone size: few; CDR3 DNA: TGTGCCAGCAGTTTATATGGGGGAATCCACAATCAGCCCCAGCATTTT; CDR3 protein: CASSLYGGIHNQPQHF
D gene: TRBD1; V gene: TRBV4-3; J gene: TRBJ2-1; clone size: few; CDR3 DNA: TGCGCCAGCAGCCAAGAACAGGGGGTCTACAATGAGCAGTTCTTC; CDR3 protein: CASSQEQGVYNEQFF
D gene: -; V gene: TRBV5-6; J gene: TRBJ2-7; clone size: few; CDR3 DNA: TGTGCCAGCAGCTTGTACAACGCGGGTCCCTCCTACGAGCAGTACTTC; CDR3 protein: CASSLYNAGPSYEQYF
D gene: -; V gene: TRBV20-1; J gene: TRBJ1-2; clone size: -; CDR3 DNA: TGCAGTGCGAGGAGAGACAGCCGGCGATCTGGCTACACCTTC; CDR3 protein: CSARRDSRRSGYTF
D gene: -; V gene: TRBV7-6; J gene: TRBJ2-2; clone size: -; CDR3 DNA: TGTGCCAGCAGCTTAGCGGTCCTAGGGACCGGGGAGCTGTTTTTT; CDR3 protein: CASSLAVLGTGELFF
D gene: -; V gene: TRBV21-1; J gene: TRBJ1-6; clone size: -; CDR3 DNA: TGTGCCAGCAGCAACCGGGGATCACCCCTCCACTTT; CDR3 protein: CASSNRGSPLHF
D gene: TRBD1; V gene: TRBV5-1; J gene: TRBJ2-1; clone size: -; CDR3 DNA: TGCGCCAGCAGCCCCGGGACAGGGGGGACCTACAATGAGCAGTTCTTC; CDR3 protein: CASSPGTGGTYNEQFF
D gene: -; V gene: TRBV7-2; J gene: TRBJ2-5; clone size: many; CDR3 DNA: TGTGCCAGCAGCCCGCGCGGGGGAGGGGGGTACCAAGAGACCCAGTACTTC; CDR3 protein: CASSPRGGGGYQETQYF